This T cell receptor beta chain was sequenced for a study of cytomegalovirus exposure and HLA in healthy donors. Across the study: HLA-typed donors were the source of about 85 million unique TCRs held in an early data release. Study-wide points: A reported reduction in N-insertions relative to the roughly 710-donor mean was seen in an Asian-associated ancestry cluster in a later analysis. Evidence from a later analysis indicated that most CMV-associated TCR beta chains looked HLA-restricted.

The primer mix had 60 Vbeta and 13 Jbeta primers. TCRdb keeps only in-frame clones here, not all; method: immunoSEQ multiplex PCR. Of roughly 180,000 clones in the sample, 80% were seen once. On this clone itself: What it recognizes is unknown.

V was pared by 5 bases and J by 9 bases, with 20 bases between. From germline, CDR1 is MNHEY and CDR2 SMNVEV (reference sequence). The CDR3 is made up of 15 amino acids. The chain links TRBV27 to TRBJ1-3; possibly TRBD1 for D (6 bases). The sample consisted of PBMCs. This clonotype was obtained from a girl between 5 and 17 years old in good health and CMV-seropositive. The CDR3 sequence: CASSLISDQGSTIYF. CDR3 sequence (DNA): TGTGCCAGCAGTCTCATCAGCGACCAGGGGAGCACCATATATTTT.